One and the same sample provided the 16 T cell receptor beta chains below, sequenced in a study of tumor-infiltrating lymphocytes in glioblastoma multiforme. TCRB libraries came from RNA via three nested multiplex PCR rounds. TCRdb re-derived calls from the multiplex PCR reads in MiXCR, one entry per CDR3 protein. The repertoire includes about 32,000 distinct CDR3 sequences, 61% of them detected once, and roughly a third sits in the top ten. Sequencing used brain tumor tissue. Source of these receptors: a male donor with glioblastoma.

This clonotype is medium-sized in the sample. The germline gene is not matched at one end of the junction; a read error may be the cause. CDR3 residues: CASSLGASLSSQCF. CDR3 DNA: TGTGCCAGCAGCTTAGGGGCTAGCTTGTCGTCCCAGTGCTTC. This chain links TRBV11-2 with TRBJ2-5; D is possibly TRBD2 (5 bases). The CDR3 totals 14 residues. Germline V lookup: CDR1 SGHAT, CDR2 FQNNGV.

A word on this clonotype: The conserved final phenylalanine or tryptophan is absent from the CDR3, which likely points to a read error. This rearrangement joins TRBV10-3 to TRBJ2-2; D remains unclear. The germline CDR1 and CDR2 sequences are ENHRY and SYGVKD. V lost 3 bases and J lost 1, with 9 bases in between. CDR3 length: 15 amino acids. Here the CDR3 reads CAISDGAENTGELFS. The CDR3 nucleotides are TGTGCCATCAGTGATGGCGCGGAGAACACCGGGGAGCTGTTTTCT.

Concerning this clonotype: Its ends do not fully match the called genes, so a read error is possible. Here the CDR3 DNA reads TGTGTCAGCTCACCACCGAAAGCTAGCCGTTTCGGCGAGCAGTACTTC. Translated, it gives CVSSPPKASRFGEQYF. This chain uses TRBV18 with TRBJ2-7; perhaps TRBD2 as D (5 bases). From germline, CDR1 is KGHSH and CDR2 LQKENI. The CDR3 totals 16 residues.

This clonotype has a single count. Given the absence of the conserved phenylalanine or tryptophan at the CDR3 end, a read error is likely. This rearrangement joins TRBV6-5 to TRBJ1-6, with TRBD1 identical over 7 bases. Germline assignment: CDR1 MNHEY and CDR2 SVGAGI. The CDR3 contains 17 residues. The CDR3 is CASSYLGQSSYKSPLHL. In DNA form, the CDR3 reads TGTGCCAGCAGTTACTTGGGACAGAGCTCCTATAAATCACCCCTCCACCTT.

Points on this clonotype: With a much larger clone just one base away, this may be a read error. This rearrangement joins TRBV14 to TRBJ2-5, with D possibly being TRBD1 (6 bases). The V gene lost 8 bases and the J gene lost 8 bases, with 18 bases spanning the gap. Germline V gene data show CDR1 as SGHDN and CDR2 as FVKESK. The CDR3 spans 13 residues. The CDR3 DNA reads as TGTGCCAGCTGCAGGACAGCCCCAGGCACCCAGTACTTC. It translates to CASCRTAPGTQYF.

Details on this clonotype: A read error is possible here, since a much larger clone lies one base away. The V gene is TRBV29-1, the J gene TRBJ2-1; 9 bases are shared with TRBD1. V dropped 0 bases and J dropped 2; count of bases not matched to a gene: 5. In germline, CDR1 is SQVTM, CDR2 ANQGSEA. The length of the CDR3 is 16 residues. In DNA form, the CDR3 reads TGCAGCGTTGAAGACCCGGACAGGGGACCCTACAATGAGCAGTTCTTC. It yields the protein CSVEDPDRGPYNEQFF.

The V call is TRBV28, the J call TRBJ1-5; D gene unclear. The CDR3 has 12 residues. The V gene lost 8 bases and the J gene lost 9 bases, with 14 bases spanning the gap. Germline V lookup: CDR1 MDHEN, CDR2 SYDVKM. CDR3 nucleotides: TGTGCCAGCCAGGCTAGCAATACGCCCCAGCATTTT. Amino acids: CASQASNTPQHF.

The chain recombines TRBV29-1 with TRBJ2-3; unclear D gene. V lost 4 bases and J lost 3, with 11 bases in between. Germline lookup yields CDR1 SQVTM and CDR2 ANQGSEA. The CDR3 length is 13 residues. CDR3 DNA: TGCAGCGTTGCCCGGGTTGTGACAGATACGCAGTATTTT. This codes for CSVARVVTDTQYF.

As for this clonotype: A single base separates this from a much larger clone, so it may be a read error. The chain employs TRBV7-3 and TRBJ1-1, with D maybe TRBD1 (6 bases). Germline CDR1 is SGHTA and CDR2 is FQGTGA. CDR3 length: 14 amino acids. Trimming left V 2 bases short and J 3 bases short, with 10 bases between. As DNA, the CDR3 is TGTGCCAGCAGCTTAGGGGGGCATGACACTGAAGCTTTCTTT. It specifies CASSLGGHDTEAFF.

This clonotype appeared many times. V usage is TRBV20-1 and J usage is TRBJ2-5, with TRBD1 identical over 9 bases. CDR1 and CDR2 (germline): DFQATT, SNEGSKA (reference sequence). The length of the CDR3 is 13 residues. Trimming removed 5 bases from V and 4 bases from J; junction bases left unmatched: 5. Here the CDR3 DNA reads TGCAGTGCTGGGACAGGGCAAGGAGAGACCCAGTACTTC. Translated, it gives CSAGTGQGETQYF.

The V call is TRBV11-2, the J call TRBJ2-1; D gene uncertain. Per germline, CDR1 SGHAT and CDR2 FQNNGV. CDR3 size: 12 residues. The CDR3 protein is CAGNMPWNEQFF. CDR3 DNA: TGTGCAGGCAACATGCCGTGGAATGAGCAGTTCTTC. Full variable domain (missing parts from reference TRBV11-2 and TRBJ2-1): EAGVAQSPRYKIIEKRQSVAFWCNPISGHATLYWYQQILGQGPKLLIQFQNNGVVDDSQLPKDRFSAERLKGVDSTLKIQPAKLEDSAVYLCAGNMPWNEQFFGPGTRLTVL.

This clonotype was observed a few times. The germline gene is not matched at one end of the junction; a read error may be the cause. V and J are TRBV29-1 and TRBJ2-5, with TRBD2 matching over 7 bases. This CDR3 is 13 amino acids long. Germline CDR1 is SQVTM and CDR2 is ANQGSEA. This CDR3 is CGVVIAGRETQYF. As DNA, the CDR3 is TGCGGCGTTGTCATAGCGGGCAGAGAGACCCAGTACTTC.

This clonotype was counted ten times or more. V is TRBV28 and J is TRBJ2-3; no definite D call. The germline V gene encodes CDR1 MDHEN and CDR2 SYDVKM. The CDR3 covers 12 residues. Trimming stripped 4 bases from V and 6 bases from J, with 8 bases between. CDR3 region: CASSSGWDTQYF. CDR3 sequence (DNA): TGTGCCAGCAGTTCCGGGTGGGATACGCAGTATTTT. Using reference TRBV28 and TRBJ2-3 for the parts outside the CDR3, the full variable domain is DVKVTQSSRYLVKRTGEKVFLECVQDMDHENMFWYRQDPGLGLRLIYFSYDVKMKEKGDIPEGYSVSREKKERFSLILESASTNQTSMYLCASSSGWDTQYFGPGTRLTVL.

This clonotype has at least ten counts. This rearrangement joins TRBV7-8 to TRBJ2-2; the D gene is possibly TRBD2 (5 bases). V lost 1 base to trimming and J lost 4 bases, with 10 bases between them. Germline V gene data show CDR1 as SGHVS and CDR2 as FQNEAQ. This CDR3 is built from 15 residues. CDR3 sequence (DNA): TGTGCCAGCAGCTTAGAGGGCGCGGGCACCGGGGAGCTGTTTTTT. This encodes CASSLEGAGTGELFF. Full variable domain (missing parts from reference TRBV7-8 and TRBJ2-2): GAGVSQSPRYKVAKRGQDVALRCDPISGHVSLFWYQQALGQGPEFLTYFQNEAQLDKSGLPSDRFFAERPEGSVSTLKIQRTQQEDSAVYLCASSLEGAGTGELFFGEGSRLTVL.

This clonotype was detected a few times. The chain combines TRBV20-1 with TRBJ1-1; 7 positions match TRBD1. Germline CDR1 and CDR2: DFQATT and SNEGSKA (reference sequence). The CDR3 length is 12 residues. V lost 4 bases and J lost 4; bases outside the gene matches: 3. The CDR3 coding sequence is TGCAGTGCTAAGCAGGGGGGCACTGAAGCTTTCTTT. It is translated as CSAKQGGTEAFF.

Notes on this clonotype: At one end the junction does not follow the germline gene, possibly because of a read error. V gene TRBV20-1 combines with J gene TRBJ2-3; 9 bases map to TRBD2. Per germline, CDR1 DFQATT and CDR2 SNEGSKA (reference sequence). The CDR3 totals 15 residues. The CDR3 loop is CSASLAGLSTDTPYF. The CDR3 DNA reads as TGCAGTGCCTCGCTAGCGGGGCTTTCCACAGATACGCCGTATTTT.